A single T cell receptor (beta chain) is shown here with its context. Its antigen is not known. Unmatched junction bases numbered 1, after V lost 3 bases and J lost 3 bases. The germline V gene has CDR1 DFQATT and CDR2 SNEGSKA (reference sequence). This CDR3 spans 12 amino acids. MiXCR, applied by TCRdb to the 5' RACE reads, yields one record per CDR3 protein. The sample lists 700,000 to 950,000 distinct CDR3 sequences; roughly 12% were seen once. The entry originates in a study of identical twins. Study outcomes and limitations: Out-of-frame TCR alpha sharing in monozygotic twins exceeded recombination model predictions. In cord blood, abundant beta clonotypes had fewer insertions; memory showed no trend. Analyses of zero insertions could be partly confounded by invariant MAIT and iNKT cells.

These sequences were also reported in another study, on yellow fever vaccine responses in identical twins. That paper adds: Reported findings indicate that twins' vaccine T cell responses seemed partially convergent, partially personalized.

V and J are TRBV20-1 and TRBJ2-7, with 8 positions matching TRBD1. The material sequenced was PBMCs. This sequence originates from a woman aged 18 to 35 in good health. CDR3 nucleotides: TGCAGTGCTAGCGACAGGGGCTACGAGCAGTACGTC. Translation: CSASDRGYEQYV.